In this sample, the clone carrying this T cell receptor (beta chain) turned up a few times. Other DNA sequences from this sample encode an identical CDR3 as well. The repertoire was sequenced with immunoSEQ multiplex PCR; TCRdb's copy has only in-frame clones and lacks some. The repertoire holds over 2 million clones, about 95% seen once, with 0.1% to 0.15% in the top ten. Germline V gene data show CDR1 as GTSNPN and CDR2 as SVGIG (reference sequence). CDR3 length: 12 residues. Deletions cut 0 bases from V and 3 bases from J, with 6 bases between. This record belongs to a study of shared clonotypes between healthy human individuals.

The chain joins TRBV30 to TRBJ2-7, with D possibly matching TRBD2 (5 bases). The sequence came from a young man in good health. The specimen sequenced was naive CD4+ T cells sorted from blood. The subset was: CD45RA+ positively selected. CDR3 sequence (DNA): TGTGCCTGGAGTGTACTAGGCTACGAGCAGTACTTC. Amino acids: CAWSVLGYEQYF. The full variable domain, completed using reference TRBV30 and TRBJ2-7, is SQTIHQWPATLVQPVGSPLSLECTVEGTSNPNLYWYRQAAGRGLQLLFYSVGIGQISSEVPQNLSASRPQDRQFILSSKKLLLSDSGFYLCAWSVLGYEQYFGPGTRLTVT.